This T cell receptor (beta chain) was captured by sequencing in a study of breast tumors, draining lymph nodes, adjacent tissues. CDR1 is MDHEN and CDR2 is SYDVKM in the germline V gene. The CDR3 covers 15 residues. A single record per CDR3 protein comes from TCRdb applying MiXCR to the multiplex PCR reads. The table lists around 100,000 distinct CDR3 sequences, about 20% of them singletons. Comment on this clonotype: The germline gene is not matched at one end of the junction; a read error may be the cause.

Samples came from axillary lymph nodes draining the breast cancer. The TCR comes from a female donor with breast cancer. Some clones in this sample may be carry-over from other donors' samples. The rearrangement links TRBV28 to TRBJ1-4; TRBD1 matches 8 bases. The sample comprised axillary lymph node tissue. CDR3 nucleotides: TGTGCCAGCGGTTTAATGGACAGGGCCGCTGAAAAACTGTTTTTT. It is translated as CASGLMDRAAEKLFF. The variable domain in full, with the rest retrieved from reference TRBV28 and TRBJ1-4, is DVKVTQSSRYLVKRTGEKVFLECVQDMDHENMFWYRQDPGLGLRLIYFSYDVKMKEKGDIPEGYSVSREKKERFSLILESASTNQTSMYLCASGLMDRAAEKLFFGSGTQLSVL.